The 23 T cell receptor beta chains below were found in one sample sequenced in a study of T cell responses to AZD1222 COVID-19 vaccine. Repertoires were generated with immunoSEQ multiplex PCR, while TCRdb's copy carries only in-frame clones and drops some. This sample has about 150,000 clones; approximately 90% occur once, and the top ten carry under 2.5%. The specimen comprised peripheral blood, sampled on day 0 of AZD1222 vaccination. Receptors were obtained from an adult in good health.

The sample holds one count of this clone. This chain uses TRBV5-4 with TRBJ2-3, with a possible D match to TRBD2 (7 bases). Germline lookup yields CDR1 SGHNT and CDR2 YYREEE (reference sequence). This CDR3 is built from 14 residues. V lost 3 bases and J lost 5, with 13 bases in between. CDR3 nucleotides: TGTGCCAGCAGCTCCGGGGGGCACAGAGATACGCAGTATTTT. Its translation: CASSSGGHRDTQYF.

This clone was found once. The chain employs TRBV9 and TRBJ1-2; D remains unclear. Germline CDR1 reads SGDLS; CDR2 reads YYNGEE. The V end lost 4 bases, the J end lost 5 bases, and 9 bases lay between the germline ends. CDR3 size: 12 residues. CDR3 in DNA: TGTGCCAGCAGCCTCGCGGGGTATGGCTACACCTTC. It specifies CASSLAGYGYTF.

This sequence joins TRBV5-1 and TRBJ2-3, with TRBD2 identical over 9 bases. The CDR3 sequence is 17 residues long. Per germline, CDR1 SGHRS and CDR2 YFSETQ. Trimming removed 0 bases from V and 3 bases from J; junction bases left unmatched: 8. The CDR3 sequence is CASSLGSSGGKTDTQYF. The CDR3, as DNA: TGCGCCAGCAGCTTGGGGAGTAGCGGGGGAAAGACAGATACGCAGTATTTT.

CDR3 nucleotide sequence: TGTGCCAGCAGCTTAGGCAGGGACTATGGCTACACCTTC. Protein: CASSLGRDYGYTF. The rearrangement links TRBV5-6 to TRBJ1-2, with D perhaps matching TRBD1 (5 bases). Trimming removed 2 bases from V and 3 bases from J, with 8 bases in between. Germline CDR1 and CDR2: SGHDT and YYEEEE. The CDR3 length is 13 residues.

The chain has TRBV5-4 and TRBJ2-7, with 10 bases fitting TRBD1. The V gene end was trimmed by 6 bases and the J gene end by 4 bases; junction bases not matched to a gene: 13. Germline CDR1 is SGHNT and CDR2 is YYREEE (reference sequence). This CDR3 is 16 amino acids long. The CDR3: CASTPSGDRGGYEQYF. For the CDR3, the DNA is TGTGCCAGCACCCCCTCGGGGGACAGGGGTGGGTACGAGCAGTACTTC.

This clone has a handful of counts. J is TRBJ1-2 and V is TRBV4-1; D may be TRBD1 (6 bases). Germline lookup yields CDR1 MGHRA and CDR2 YSYEKL. Trimming left V 1 base short and J 3 bases short, with 12 bases between. This CDR3 spans 15 amino acids. The CDR3 sequence: CASSQVGGAHYGYTF. In nucleotides, the CDR3 is TGCGCCAGCAGCCAAGTAGGGGGGGCTCACTATGGCTACACCTTC.

The DNA for the CDR3 is TGTGCCAGCAGCCAAGGTAGCGGGGGGGCCAGCGGGTACGAGCAGTACTTC. The encoded protein is CASSQGSGGASGYEQYF. This chain connects TRBV7-9 to TRBJ2-7; 11 bases align to TRBD2. Germline V lookup: CDR1 SEHNR, CDR2 FQNEAQ (reference sequence). The CDR3 totals 17 residues. V lost 5 bases, J lost 4 bases, and 13 bases stayed unmatched.

The chain recombines TRBV3-1 (or the pseudogene TRBV3-2) with TRBJ1-1; 8 positions agree with TRBD1. After removal of 4 bases from V and 1 base from J, the junction contained 8 bases not matched to a gene. The CDR3 consists of 16 residues. The V gene's germline CDR1 is LGHDT and CDR2 YNNKEL (reference sequence). Here the CDR3 reads CASSPKPGQANTEAFF. The DNA for the CDR3 is TGTGCCAGCAGCCCTAAACCGGGACAGGCGAACACTGAAGCTTTCTTT.

The chain recombines TRBV5-4 with TRBJ1-1; 11 bases agree with TRBD1. V shed 4 bases and J 6 bases; nucleotides not matched to a gene: 14. The CDR3 covers 17 residues. Germline values: CDR1 SGHNT, CDR2 YYREEE (reference sequence). CDR3 DNA: TGTGCCAGCAGCACCAGGACAGGGGGCGCTCGGGTCGCTGAAGCTTTCTTT. Translation gives CASSTRTGGARVAEAFF.

This clone was counted once. The gene calls are TRBV27 and TRBJ2-7; 10 bases line up with TRBD2. The junction had 6 bases not matched to a gene; V was cut back by 4 bases and J by 0 bases. The CDR3 is 16 residues long. The V gene's germline CDR1 is MNHEY and CDR2 SMNVEV (reference sequence). As DNA, the CDR3 is TGTGCCAGCAGTTCCCTAGCGGGAGCGAGCTCCTACGAGCAGTACTTC. Amino acid sequence: CASSSLAGASSYEQYF.

This clone was picked up one time. This chain connects TRBV18 to TRBJ1-1; D is perhaps TRBD1 (5 bases). The ends were cut back, 3 bases at V and 0 bases at J, with 20 bases in the middle. CDR1 and CDR2 (germline): KGHSH, LQKENI. The CDR3 covers 18 residues. CDR3 DNA sequence: TGTGCCAGCTCACCCCAGAGGGGAACATCGGTTGTGAACACTGAAGCTTTCTTT. Residues: CASSPQRGTSVVNTEAFF.

This clone was picked up a small number of times. CDR3 coding DNA: TGTGCCAGCAGTTACAGGAACACTGAAGCTTTCTTT. Residues: CASSYRNTEAFF. This chain joins TRBV14 and TRBJ1-1, with D hard to call. CDR3 length: 12 amino acids. Trimming shortened V by 6 bases and J by 1 base, and 6 bases separated the two germline ends. From germline, CDR1 is SGHDN and CDR2 FVKESK.

This clone was detected a few times. The chain couples TRBV14 to TRBJ1-1, with no clear D. The CDR3 has 11 residues. Per germline, CDR1 SGHDN and CDR2 FVKESK. The V gene lost 3 bases and the J gene lost 4 bases, with 3 bases spanning the gap. The CDR3 bases are TGTGCCAGCAGCCACAGCACTGAAGCTTTCTTT. Its protein is CASSHSTEAFF.

The genes are TRBV25-1 and TRBJ1-2; D remains ambiguous. Trimming pared 8 bases from V and 5 bases from J, leaving 12 bases between. The CDR3 consists of 12 residues. Germline CDR1 is MGHDK and CDR2 is SYGVNS. The CDR3 sequence: CASGKGLYGYTF. The CDR3 nucleotides read TGTGCCAGCGGTAAAGGGTTATATGGCTACACCTTC.

V usage is TRBV3-1 (or the pseudogene TRBV3-2) and J usage is TRBJ2-1; 8 nucleotides align to TRBD2. The germline gives CDR1 LGHDT, CDR2 YNNKEL (reference sequence). The CDR3 has 16 amino acids. After removal of 1 base from V and 3 bases from J, the junction contained 5 bases not matched to a gene. The CDR3 sequence: CASSQVGSGNYNEQFF. The CDR3 DNA reads TGTGCCAGCAGCCAAGTTGGTAGCGGGAACTACAATGAGCAGTTCTTC.

The V and J genes are TRBV28 and TRBJ1-1; D gene unclear. Trimming took 6 bases from V and 0 from J, leaving 11 bases between them. The CDR3 covers 14 residues. Germline-derived CDR1 and CDR2 are MDHEN and SYDVKM. This CDR3 is CASRGKPMNTEAFF. The CDR3 region has the DNA TGTGCCAGCAGAGGAAAACCCATGAACACTGAAGCTTTCTTT.

The gene calls are TRBV11-2 and TRBJ1-1; 7 nucleotides match TRBD1. CDR3 length: 19 amino acids. V was clipped by 7 bases and J by 4 bases; unmatched bases: 24. Germline values: CDR1 SGHAT, CDR2 FQNNGV. DNA for the CDR3: TGTGCCAGCACCCACCCCTCTGGTCAGGGACAGCTACCATCCACTGAAGCTTTCTTT. Protein sequence: CASTHPSGQGQLPSTEAFF.

V is TRBV14 and J is TRBJ2-7; 8 positions agree with TRBD1. There are 14 residues in the CDR3. The V and J ends lost 1 base and 4 bases, in that order; junction bases with no gene match: 3. Germline CDR1 SGHDN, CDR2 FVKESK. CDR3 protein: CASSQGTGRYEQYF. CDR3 nucleotides: TGTGCCAGCAGCCAAGGGACAGGGCGGTACGAGCAGTACTTC. The full variable domain, rest sourced from reference TRBV14 and TRBJ2-7, is EAGVTQFPSHSVIEKGQTVTLRCDPISGHDNLYWYRRVMGKEIKFLLHFVKESKQDESGMPNNRFLAERTGGTYSTLKVQPAELEDSGVYFCASSQGTGRYEQYFGPGTRLTVT.

The CDR3 sequence is CSVDRGNYGYTF. The CDR3, as DNA: TGCAGCGTTGACAGGGGGAATTATGGCTACACCTTC. The chain carries TRBV29-1 and TRBJ1-2, with 7 bases lining up with TRBD1. V shed 3 bases, J shed 5 bases, and the junction held 3 bases outside the gene matches. This CDR3 contains 12 residues. The V gene's germline CDR1 is SQVTM and CDR2 ANQGSEA.

The chain recombines TRBV27 with TRBJ1-6, with a tentative D call TRBD1 (5 bases). Germline V CDR1 and CDR2: MNHEY, SMNVEV (reference sequence). The CDR3 sequence is 16 residues long. V was cut by 5 bases and J by 6 bases, with 17 bases left in between. Here the CDR3 reads CASSDSLVYGNSPLHF. The CDR3 nucleotides are TGTGCCAGCAGTGACAGTTTGGTTTACGGTAATTCACCCCTCCACTTT.

The chain couples TRBV3-1 (or the pseudogene TRBV3-2) to TRBJ1-1, with D perhaps matching TRBD1 (5 bases). The CDR3 is made up of 14 amino acids. Germline V lookup: CDR1 LGHDT, CDR2 YNNKEL (reference sequence). Trimming took off 4 bases at V and 1 base at J, with 10 bases between the two ends. CDR3 loop: CASSPRQPNTEAFF. In DNA, the CDR3 is TGTGCCAGCAGCCCCCGACAGCCGAACACTGAAGCTTTCTTT.

CDR3: CASHPPGHQHQPQHF. CDR3 sequence (DNA): TGTGCCAGCCATCCCCCGGGACATCAGCATCAGCCCCAGCATTTT. The J gene is TRBJ1-5, the V gene TRBV19; possibly TRBD1 for D (6 bases). V was trimmed by 9 bases and J by 5 bases, leaving 20 bases between them. The CDR3 extends over 15 amino acids. Germline values: CDR1 LNHDA, CDR2 SQIVND (reference sequence).

This clone was observed a handful of times. The chain combines TRBV29-1 with TRBJ2-1, with 9 bases lining up with TRBD2. The CDR3 is 13 amino acids. V was clipped by 5 bases and J by 6 bases; unmatched bases: 5. In germline, CDR1 is SQVTM, CDR2 ANQGSEA. The CDR3 here is CSVNSGSFNEQFF. As DNA, the CDR3 is TGCAGCGTTAATAGCGGGAGTTTCAATGAGCAGTTCTTC.